Detailed here is one T cell receptor beta chain. Its antigen is still unknown. A much larger clone lies one base from this, so it may be a read error. This sample was taken from a study of T cells in Graves' hyperthyroidism and ophthalmopathy. Those patients with uncontrolled infection, other autoimmune disease, pregnancy or lactation were excluded. Diagnoses were made from clinical symptoms, serum measures (thyroxine and TRAb), thyroid ultrasound and orbital computed tomography. Germline CDR1 and CDR2: LGHDT and YNNKEL (reference sequence). V gave up 1 base and J gave up 3 bases, with 12 bases separating them. The CDR3 spans 15 residues. Study-wide results and caveats: Ophthalmopathy, which appeared later, was predicted by the model a median around 6.5 months before onset. A model of 13 V-J features distinguished ophthalmopathy from stable hyperthyroidism.

TCR beta CDR3 regions were amplified from RNA. First-round RT-PCR with HTBI primers amplified the TCR CDR3 region. From the multiplex PCR reads, TCRdb called clonotypes with MiXCR, one entry per CDR3 protein. The profile shows roughly 300,000 distinct CDR3 sequences, 18% of them singletons. The material sequenced was blood. The chain uses TRBV3-1 and TRBJ1-2; no clear D. The receptor's source is a woman aged 50 to 60 with Graves' hyperthyroidism. CDR3 sequence (DNA): TGTGCCAGCAGCCAAGGAACCTTTTCTGACTATGGCTACACCTTC. This sequence encodes CASSQGTFSDYGYTF.